The 4 T cell receptor beta chains reported below all come from one sample, sequenced in a study of blood T cell repertoires in COVID-19 (dated by TCRdb to 2018 to 2021). Library method: the immunoSEQ multiplex PCR assay. TCRdb stores this immuneACCESS table with in-frame sequences only. Part of the clones is absent; in the studies checked, under half of the shortfall reflects unresolved V genes, and no reason is known for the rest. This sample holds 350,000 to 500,000 clones; 80% to 90% were observed only once. Roughly 0.87% of the sample lies in the top ten. The sequencing input was peripheral blood. These receptors all come from a man aged 18 to 35 with COVID-19, enrolled during active disease.

This clone has a single count. For the CDR3, the DNA is TGTGCCAGCAGCAAGACAGGGAACTATGGCTACACCTTC. It yields the protein CASSKTGNYGYTF. V is TRBV5-6 and J is TRBJ1-2; 7 bases line up with TRBD1. The CDR3 totals 13 residues. V shed 4 bases and J 2 bases; nucleotides not matched to a gene: 2. Germline assignment: CDR1 SGHDT and CDR2 YYEEEE.

DNA of the CDR3: TGTGCCAGCAGCCTGTTACAGGGGGGAAGGGAGACCCAGTACTTC. Its protein product is CASSLLQGGRETQYF. This sequence joins TRBV5-5 and TRBJ2-5; 8 bases align to TRBD1. Germline V gives CDR1 SGHKS, CDR2 YYEKEE (reference sequence). The V gene end was trimmed by 4 bases and the J gene end by 5 bases; junction bases not matched to a gene: 10. This CDR3 spans 15 amino acids.

The chain couples TRBV7-6 to TRBJ1-1, with TRBD1 matching over 7 bases. Per germline, CDR1 SGHVS and CDR2 FNYEAQ. The CDR3 length is 15 residues. Germline trimming cut 5 bases from V and 0 bases from J; bases unmatched to any gene: 6. The CDR3 protein is CASSREGGLNTEAFF. In DNA, the CDR3 is TGTGCCAGCAGCAGAGAAGGGGGCTTGAACACTGAAGCTTTCTTT.

The chain links TRBV19 to TRBJ1-5; 11 nucleotides line up with TRBD1. Trimming at V came to 3 bases and at J to 5 bases, leaving 6 bases not matched to a gene. CDR3 length: 16 residues. Germline CDR1 and CDR2: LNHDA and SQIVND (reference sequence). Here the CDR3 reads CASSIEPGQGDQPQHF. The CDR3 region has the DNA TGTGCCAGTAGTATTGAGCCGGGACAGGGGGATCAGCCCCAGCATTTT.